Shown below are 16 T cell receptor beta chains from a single sample sequenced in a study of T cell changes during pregnancy in multiple sclerosis. The assay was immunoSEQ multiplex PCR, and TCRdb's table has in-frame clones only and misses some. There are roughly 35,000 clones in the sample; approximately 92% occur only once, and 1.2% lies in the top ten. The source material was PBMCs (not recorded whether the cells were cultured). These receptor sequences come from a female donor with multiple sclerosis, enrolled in a pregnancy study.

The chain combines TRBV7-9 with TRBJ2-2; 11 bases agree with TRBD1. Germline V gene lookup returns CDR1 SEHNR and CDR2 FQNEAQ (reference sequence). The CDR3 extends over 17 amino acids. Losses at the gene ends were 2 bases for V and 8 bases for J; bases not matched to a gene: 10. As DNA, the CDR3 is TGTGCCAGCAGCTTATTCCCAGGACAGGGGGCTCCTGGGGAGCTGTTTTTT. Encoded protein: CASSLFPGQGAPGELFF.

This sequence joins TRBV7-2 and TRBJ2-3; 7 positions agree with TRBD2. The length of the CDR3 is 14 residues. Germline V lookup: CDR1 SGHTA, CDR2 FQGNSA. V dropped 2 bases and J dropped 3; count of bases not matched to a gene: 2. CDR3 DNA: TGTGCCAGCAGCTTATGGGAGGGGACAGATACGCAGTATTTT. The encoded protein is CASSLWEGTDTQYF.

The CDR3 is CSGAGAYEQYF. In DNA form, the CDR3 reads TGCAGTGGTGCAGGAGCCTACGAGCAGTACTTC. The chain couples TRBV20-1 to TRBJ2-7; D unclear. Trimming took 7 bases from V and 2 from J, leaving 9 bases between them. The CDR3 has 11 residues. CDR1 and CDR2 from the germline V gene are DFQATT and SNEGSKA (reference sequence).

The chain couples TRBV30 to TRBJ1-5, with 8 bases identical to TRBD1. The V segment lost 0 bases and the J segment 5 bases; nucleotides outside the gene matches: 6. The CDR3 contains 15 residues. Germline V CDR1 and CDR2: GTSNPN, SVGIG (reference sequence). The CDR3, as DNA: TGTGCCTGGAGTGTTTGGCAGGGGGCGGATCAGCCCCAGCATTTT. Protein product: CAWSVWQGADQPQHF.

In DNA, the CDR3 is TGTGCCAGCAGTGACGCGCCGGGACCAAACTACGAGCAGTACTTC. As protein: CASSDAPGPNYEQYF. The V call is TRBV6-4, the J call TRBJ2-7; D is possibly TRBD1 or TRBD2 (5 bases each). V shed 2 bases and J shed 3 bases, with 14 bases lying between them. Germline-derived CDR1 and CDR2 are MRHNA and SNTAGT. The CDR3 length is 15 residues.

About this clone: The same CDR3 is also encoded by other DNA sequences in this sample. V gene TRBV19 combines with J gene TRBJ2-7, with 11 nucleotides matching TRBD1. CDR1 and CDR2 (germline): LNHDA, SQIVND (reference sequence). This CDR3 has 15 amino acids. With 5 bases clipped from V and 0 bases from J, the junction kept 3 bases outside the gene matches. CDR3 sequence: CASSSGTGGSYEQYF. CDR3 DNA: TGTGCCAGTAGTTCAGGGACAGGGGGCTCCTACGAGCAGTACTTC. The full variable domain, completed using reference TRBV19 and TRBJ2-7, is DGGITQSPKYLFRKEGQNVTLSCEQNLNHDAMYWYRQDPGQGLRLIYYSQIVNDFQKGDIAEGYSVSREKKESFPLTVTSAQKNPTAFYLCASSSGTGGSYEQYFGPGTRLTVT.

The chain couples TRBV5-1 to TRBJ2-2, with D unclear. The CDR3 is 14 amino acids. Germline CDR1 SGHRS, CDR2 YFSETQ. V was clipped by 0 bases and J by 5 bases, with 8 bases between them. The DNA of the CDR3 is TGCGCCAGCAGCTTGGAACTCCGTACCGGGGAGCTGTTTTTT. It yields the protein CASSLELRTGELFF.

The V gene is TRBV5-1, the J gene TRBJ2-1; D call uncertain. Trimming left V 2 bases short and J 7 bases short, with 13 bases between. The CDR3 covers 14 residues. Germline V gene lookup returns CDR1 SGHRS and CDR2 YFSETQ. CDR3 in DNA: TGCGCCAGCAGCTTACGACCCAAAGGGAATGAGCAGTTCTTC. It specifies CASSLRPKGNEQFF.

This chain joins TRBV4-1 and TRBJ2-3, with TRBD1 matching 8 bases. From germline, CDR1 is MGHRA and CDR2 YSYEKL. The CDR3 loop spans 17 amino acids. Trimming removed 0 bases from V and 3 bases from J; junction bases left unmatched: 8. The CDR3 region is CASSQEKDRARTDTQYF. The CDR3 coding sequence is TGCGCCAGCAGCCAAGAAAAGGACAGGGCGAGGACAGATACGCAGTATTTT.

The chain is built from TRBV6-4 and TRBJ2-3; 8 nucleotides line up with TRBD2. The germline gives CDR1 MRHNA, CDR2 SNTAGT. The CDR3 is 15 residues long. The J segment lost 6 bases and the V segment lost 0 bases, leaving 5 bases of the junction unmatched. The CDR3 DNA is TGTGCCAGCAGTGACTCACAGCGGGAGTTGGATACGCAGTATTTT. Amino acids: CASSDSQRELDTQYF.

The rearrangement links TRBV9 to TRBJ2-1, with 7 bases identical to TRBD2. V gave up 0 bases and J gave up 5 bases; unmatched junction bases: 5. The CDR3 consists of 15 residues. Germline assignment: CDR1 SGDLS and CDR2 YYNGEE. CDR3 region: CASSVASGSNNEQFF. In DNA, the CDR3 is TGTGCCAGCAGCGTAGCTAGCGGATCAAACAATGAGCAGTTCTTC.

This chain uses TRBV5-1 with TRBJ2-7; D perhaps matches TRBD1 (5 bases). The V gene lost 0 bases and the J gene lost 3 bases, with 7 bases spanning the gap. The CDR3 contains 13 residues. CDR1 is SGHRS, CDR2 YFSETQ, per germline. CDR3 residues: CASSLAGNYEQYF. For the CDR3, the DNA is TGCGCCAGCAGCTTGGCAGGGAACTACGAGCAGTACTTC.

The V and J genes are TRBV19 and TRBJ1-4, with D maybe TRBD1 (5 bases). The CDR3 has 14 residues. Trimming removed 6 bases from V and 7 bases from J, with 15 bases in between. Germline V CDR1 and CDR2: LNHDA, SQIVND (reference sequence). DNA for the CDR3: TGTGCCAGTAGCTCAGACCGGGACTCTGAAAAACTGTTTTTT. Translation: CASSSDRDSEKLFF.

The gene calls are TRBV30 and TRBJ2-7; D ambiguous. The CDR3 spans 11 residues. Trimming took off 5 bases at V and 6 bases at J, with 11 bases between the two ends. Germline V gives CDR1 GTSNPN, CDR2 SVGIG (reference sequence). The CDR3 is CAWGLGGEQYF. The CDR3 nucleotides read TGTGCCTGGGGCTTAGGTGGCGAGCAGTACTTC.

The chain recombines TRBV18 with TRBJ2-2, with 9 bases aligning to TRBD1. This CDR3 contains 16 residues. Germline V gene lookup returns CDR1 KGHSH and CDR2 LQKENI. Trimming removed 1 base from V and 1 base from J; junction bases left unmatched: 1. The CDR3 DNA is TGTGCCAGCTCACCACAGGACAGGGGGAACACCGGGGAGCTGTTTTTT. The encoded protein is CASSPQDRGNTGELFF.

This chain links TRBV27 with TRBJ2-3; D might be TRBD1 (6 bases). Trimming left V 5 bases short and J 0 bases short, with 15 bases between. Germline CDR1 MNHEY, CDR2 SMNVEV (reference sequence). The CDR3 covers 16 residues. The CDR3 is CASSPMVGASTDTQYF. DNA for the CDR3: TGTGCCAGCAGTCCCATGGTGGGGGCGAGCACAGATACGCAGTATTTT.